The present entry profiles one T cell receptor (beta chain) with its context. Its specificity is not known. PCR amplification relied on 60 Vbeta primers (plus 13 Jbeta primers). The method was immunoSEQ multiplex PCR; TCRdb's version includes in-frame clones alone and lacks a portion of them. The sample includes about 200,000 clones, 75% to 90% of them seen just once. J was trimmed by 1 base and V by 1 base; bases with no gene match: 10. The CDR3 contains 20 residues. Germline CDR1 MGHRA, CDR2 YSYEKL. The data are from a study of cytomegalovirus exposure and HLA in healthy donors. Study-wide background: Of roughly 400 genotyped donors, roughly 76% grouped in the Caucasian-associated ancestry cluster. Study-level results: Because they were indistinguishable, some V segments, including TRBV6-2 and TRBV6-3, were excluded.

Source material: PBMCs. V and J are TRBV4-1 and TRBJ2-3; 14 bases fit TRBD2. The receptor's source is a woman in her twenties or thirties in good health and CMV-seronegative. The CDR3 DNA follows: TGCGCCAGCAGCCAAGGATCTTTGGGACTAGCGGGGGTCCGCACAGATACGCAGTATTTT. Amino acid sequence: CASSQGSLGLAGVRTDTQYF.